Listed below are T cell receptor beta chains from one sample, sequenced in a study of blood T cells in healthy people across ages. TCRdb fed the 5' RACE reads into MiXCR, producing one record per CDR3 protein. The sample lists about 1.5 million distinct CDR3 sequences; around 39% were seen once. Material: blood. Receptors were obtained from a woman aged 18-29 years in good health. The CDR3 runs from the conserved cysteine through the conserved F or W. The order of the fields is D gene, J gene, clone size, V gene, CDR3 DNA, CDR3 protein. The D gene is left open where the match is weak. Rows give clone size only sometimes, using once, few, many, or a class for an expanded clone.

D gene: .
J gene: TRBJ1-2
clone size: .
V gene: TRBV15
CDR3 DNA: TGTGCCACCAGCAGAAAGAAGACAGGTTATGACTATGGCTACACCTTC
CDR3 protein: CATSRKKTGYDYGYTF

D gene: .
J gene: TRBJ2-7
clone size: .
V gene: TRBV2
CDR3 DNA: TGTGCCAGCAGCCCCGGGACACCGACGATGTACTTC
CDR3 protein: CASSPGTPTMYF

D gene: .
J gene: TRBJ1-2
clone size: .
V gene: TRBV25-1
CDR3 DNA: TGTGCCAGCAGGGCGACAGACCTCTATGGCTACACCTTC
CDR3 protein: CASRATDLYGYTF

D gene: TRBD2
J gene: TRBJ2-1
clone size: .
V gene: TRBV11-2
CDR3 DNA: TGTGCCAGCAGTCGAGGCGGGGGTTTATCGGATGAGCAGTTCTTC
CDR3 protein: CASSRGGGLSDEQFF

D gene: TRBD1
J gene: TRBJ2-7
clone size: few
V gene: TRBV5-6
CDR3 DNA: TGTGCCAGCAGACAGACAGGGTGCGAGCAGTACTTC
CDR3 protein: CASRQTGCEQYF

D gene: TRBD1
J gene: TRBJ2-1
clone size: .
V gene: TRBV2
CDR3 DNA: TGTGCCAGCGACGGGACAGTGTACAATGAGCAGTTCTTC
CDR3 protein: CASDGTVYNEQFF

D gene: .
J gene: TRBJ2-1
clone size: .
V gene: TRBV10-3
CDR3 DNA: TGTGCCATCAGTGACGACAGACAAGAGACCCAGTTCTTC
CDR3 protein: CAISDDRQETQFF

D gene: TRBD1
J gene: TRBJ2-7
clone size: .
V gene: TRBV2
CDR3 DNA: TGTACCAGCAGAACAGGGGGTCCTTACGAGCAGTACTTC
CDR3 protein: CTSRTGGPYEQYF

D gene: .
J gene: TRBJ2-7
clone size: few
V gene: TRBV20-1
CDR3 DNA: TGCAGTGCTAGAGATGCGGGACTCTCCTACGAGCAGTACTTC
CDR3 protein: CSARDAGLSYEQYF

D gene: .
J gene: TRBJ1-5
clone size: .
V gene: TRBV12-3/TRBV12-4
CDR3 DNA: TGTGCCAGCAGTTTTTCCCAAAATCAGCCCCAGCATTTT
CDR3 protein: CASSFSQNQPQHF

D gene: .
J gene: TRBJ1-2
clone size: .
V gene: TRBV12-3/TRBV12-4
CDR3 DNA: TGTGCCAGCAGTTTAGCGCAAGTACAGGCTATGAGCTACACCTTC
CDR3 protein: CASSLAQVQAMSYTF

D gene: .
J gene: TRBJ2-3
clone size: .
V gene: TRBV6-2/TRBV6-3
CDR3 DNA: TGTGCCAGCACGAATTCAGGCACAGATACGCAGTATTTT
CDR3 protein: CASTNSGTDTQYF

D gene: TRBD2
J gene: TRBJ2-1
clone size: few
V gene: TRBV20-1
CDR3 DNA: TGCAGTGCTAGCCCCATTGGTAGCGGGGGAAATGAGCAGTTCTTC
CDR3 protein: CSASPIGSGGNEQFF

D gene: .
J gene: TRBJ1-6
clone size: .
V gene: TRBV20-1
CDR3 DNA: TGCAGTGCCGACCCGACAGGATCTCCGCAAAATTCACCCCTCCACTTT
CDR3 protein: CSADPTGSPQNSPLHF

D gene: .
J gene: TRBJ1-4
clone size: .
V gene: TRBV4-1
CDR3 DNA: TGCGCCAGCAGCCCCGGCGCAGGGGAGGAAAAACTGTTTTTT
CDR3 protein: CASSPGAGEEKLFF

D gene: TRBD2
J gene: TRBJ2-1
clone size: .
V gene: TRBV24-1
CDR3 DNA: TGTGCCACCAGTGAATGGACTAGCGGGGGTATATCCAACAATGAGCAGTTCTTC
CDR3 protein: CATSEWTSGGISNNEQFF

D gene: TRBD1
J gene: TRBJ2-1
clone size: .
V gene: TRBV7-9
CDR3 DNA: TGTGCCAGCAGCGGCATGCAGGGGGCCTCCTACAATGAGCAGTTCTTC
CDR3 protein: CASSGMQGASYNEQFF

D gene: .
J gene: TRBJ2-3
clone size: .
V gene: TRBV12-3/TRBV12-4
CDR3 DNA: TGTGCCAGCAGTTTAGTTCCGGGGGCAACAGATACGCAGTATTTT
CDR3 protein: CASSLVPGATDTQYF

D gene: .
J gene: TRBJ1-4
clone size: many
V gene: TRBV29-1
CDR3 DNA: TGCAGCGTTGTCGTTGGTGAAAAACTGTTTTTT
CDR3 protein: CSVVVGEKLFF

D gene: .
J gene: TRBJ2-5
clone size: few
V gene: TRBV5-1
CDR3 DNA: TGCGCCAGCAGCTTGGAGCCTACCCAGGAAGAGACCCAGTACTTC
CDR3 protein: CASSLEPTQEETQYF

D gene: .
J gene: TRBJ1-1
clone size: once
V gene: TRBV10-3
CDR3 DNA: TGTGCCATCATTACGATTATTTCGAACACTGAAGCTTTCTTT
CDR3 protein: CAIITIISNTEAFF

D gene: TRBD1
J gene: TRBJ1-2
clone size: .
V gene: TRBV20-1
CDR3 DNA: TGCAGTGCTAGAGATACGGACAGGGCCAACTATGGCTACACCTTC
CDR3 protein: CSARDTDRANYGYTF